This TCR beta chain was found in a study of OX40 agonist ivuxolimab in advanced cancers. Study-wide background: Every 2 weeks, patients got intravenous ivuxolimab at one of six dose levels (0.01-10 mg/kg). Participants averaged approximately 65 years of age (range roughly 23 to 85) and were around 83% male. Prior anti-PD-1, anti-PD-L1 or anti-CTLA-4 therapy did not bar entry, and more than 35% had some. Findings and limits, study-wide: Circulating CD4+ and CD8+ T cells showed clonal expansion by week 6 at 0.1 to 3.0 mg/kg.

TCRdb's copy holds only in-frame clones and misses some; the assay was immunoSEQ multiplex PCR. Among some 87,000 clones listed, under 95% were seen once. With respect to this clone: The antigen is unknown.

The CDR3 runs 16 residues. The junction had 10 bases not matched to a gene; V was cut back by 1 base and J by 8 bases. The V gene's germline CDR1 is KGHSH and CDR2 LQKENI. The chain links TRBV18 to TRBJ2-2; 7 bases fit TRBD2. This receptor was taken from an adult with an advanced solid tumor such as melanoma, head and neck, liver or kidney cancer. Sample: CD4+ or CD8+ T cells sorted from blood, taken in a trial of the OX40 agonist ivuxolimab. CDR3 amino acids: CASSPRGSPSVGELFF. For the CDR3, the DNA is TGTGCCAGCTCACCACGCGGGAGTCCTTCAGTAGGGGAGCTGTTTTTT.